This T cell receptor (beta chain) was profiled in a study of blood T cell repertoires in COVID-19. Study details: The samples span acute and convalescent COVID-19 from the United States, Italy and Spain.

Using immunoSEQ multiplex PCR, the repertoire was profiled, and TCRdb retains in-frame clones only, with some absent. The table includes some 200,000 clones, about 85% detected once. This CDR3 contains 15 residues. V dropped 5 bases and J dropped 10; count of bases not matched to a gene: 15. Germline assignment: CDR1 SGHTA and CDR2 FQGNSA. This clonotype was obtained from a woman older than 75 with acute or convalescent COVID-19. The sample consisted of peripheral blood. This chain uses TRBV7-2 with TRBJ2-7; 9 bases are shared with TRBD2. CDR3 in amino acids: CASSPPGGLAGTQYF. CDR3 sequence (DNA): TGTGCCAGCAGCCCGCCCGGAGGGCTAGCGGGAACACAGTACTTC.